The T cell receptor (beta chain) under discussion was sequenced for a study of T cells in Graves' hyperthyroidism and ophthalmopathy. Overall study results and limits: Most thyroid clonotypes expanded above 0.001 were also detected in blood. Model output signaled ophthalmopathy a median approximately 6.2 months ahead of onset.

Patients between 18 and 65 years old had hyperthyroidism, newly diagnosed and lasting under 2 months. This clonotype was seen a handful of times. Its antigen is not identified. It was RNA transcripts that yielded the amplified TCR beta CDR3 regions. The TCR CDR3 was amplified in a first-round RT-PCR using the HTBI primer set. TCRdb re-analysed the multiplex PCR reads in MiXCR, keeping a single row per CDR3 protein. The table lists some 620,000 distinct CDR3 sequences, roughly 15% of them singletons. Germline CDR1 reads SGDLS; CDR2 reads YYNGEE. This CDR3 is built from 15 residues. Trimming stripped 1 base from V and 3 bases from J, with 13 bases between.

This sequence joins TRBV9 and TRBJ2-5, with D perhaps matching TRBD2 (6 bases). The origin of this receptor is a woman in her twenties or thirties with Graves' hyperthyroidism. Sequencing input: blood. The CDR3 loop is CASSVSGGREETQYF. CDR3 coding DNA: TGTGCCAGCAGCGTAAGTGGAGGGCGGGAAGAGACCCAGTACTTC.